This is a list of T cell receptor beta chains from one sample in a study of T cells in Graves' hyperthyroidism and ophthalmopathy. TCRdb independently ran MiXCR on the multiplex PCR reads; one entry per CDR3 protein. The profile shows roughly 400,000 distinct CDR3 sequences, 11% to 15% of them singletons. The sequenced sample consisted of blood. The receptors come from a man aged 50-60 years with Graves' ophthalmopathy. The CDR3 runs from the conserved cysteine through the conserved F or W. D genes are given only for firm matches. Rows give clone size only sometimes, using once, few, many, or a class for an expanded clone.

clone size	D gene	V gene	CDR3 length	J gene	CDR3 DNA	CDR3 protein
many	TRBD2	TRBV18	17	TRBJ2-1	TGTGCCAGCTCACCACCCGCTAGCGGGAGGAAATACAATGAGCAGTTCTTC	CASSPPASGRKYNEQFF
few	NA	TRBV10-3	13	TRBJ2-5	TGTGCCATCAGTGAGTCTCAGGAAGAGACCCAGTACTTC	CAISESQEETQYF
many	TRBD2	TRBV5-1	15	TRBJ2-7	TGCGCCAGCAGCTTGGCCCCGGGCGGGGGATACGAGCAGTACTTC	CASSLAPGGGYEQYF
NA	NA	TRBV5-5	15	TRBJ2-2	TGTGCCAGCAGCTCTTGGACAGCGAACACCGGGGAGCTGTTTTTT	CASSSWTANTGELFF
NA	NA	TRBV20-1	12	TRBJ1-1	TGCAGTGCTACCCCCCATCTCTCTGAAGCTTTCTTT	CSATPHLSEAFF
few	TRBD2	TRBV5-1	15	TRBJ2-1	TGCGCCAGCAGCTCTGCACCGGGAGGGTTGAATGAGCAGTTCTTC	CASSSAPGGLNEQFF
many	NA	TRBV11-2	14	TRBJ2-7	TGTGCCAGCAGCTTATTGGGGTTCTCCTACGAGCAGTACTTC	CASSLLGFSYEQYF
many	TRBD2	TRBV28	18	TRBJ2-5	TGTGCCAGCAGTTGGAACCCGAGAGGGCGGGAGATCCGGGAGACCCAGTACTTC	CASSWNPRGREIRETQYF
many	TRBD1	TRBV24-1	14	TRBJ1-1	TGTGCCACCAGTGAAGACAGGGGAGGCACTGAAGCTTTCTTT	CATSEDRGGTEAFF
many	NA	TRBV30	13	TRBJ1-5	TGTGCCTGGAGCCAGGGGCAGGATCAGCCCCAGCATTTT	CAWSQGQDQPQHF
many	TRBD2	TRBV28	14	TRBJ2-1	TGTGCCAGCAACGGACTAGCGGGGAACAATGAGCAGTTCTTC	CASNGLAGNNEQFF
many	NA	TRBV6-1	12	TRBJ2-2	TGTGCCAGCAGTCCTTGGACCGGGGAGCTGTTTTTT	CASSPWTGELFF
many	TRBD2	TRBV20-1	15	TRBJ2-3	TGCAGTGCCCTGGGCCTAGCGGCTAGCACAGATACGCAGTATTTT	CSALGLAASTDTQYF
few	NA	TRBV28	14	TRBJ2-7	TGTGCCAGCAGTGACGCGACACGGACCTACGAGCAGTACTTC	CASSDATRTYEQYF
few	NA	TRBV24-1	16	TRBJ2-6	TGTGCCACACCTTCCGGGCCAGGGGACGGGGCCAACGTCCTGACTTTC	CATPSGPGDGANVLTF
many	NA	TRBV6-2/TRBV6-3	15	TRBJ2-7	TGTGCCAGCAGTTACTCCCCGGGACTTGCCTCCGAGCAGTACTTC	CASSYSPGLASEQYF
few	TRBD1	TRBV2	15	TRBJ1-5	TGTGCCAGCAGTTCCACAGGGGGAGATGATCAGCCCCAGCATTTT	CASSSTGGDDQPQHF
NA	TRBD2	TRBV28	17	TRBJ2-2	TGTGCCAGCAGTTTATTCCTCCGCGGACTAGTCACCGGGGAGCTGTTTTTT	CASSLFLRGLVTGELFF
many	NA	TRBV11-3	13	TRBJ2-1	TGTGCCAGCAGCGGGAGTACGTACAATGAGCAGTTCTTC	CASSGSTYNEQFF
few	TRBD1	TRBV27	14	TRBJ1-6	TGTGCCAGCAGCGAGGCCAGGGGGCGTTCACCCCTCCACTTT	CASSEARGRSPLHF
few	NA	TRBV6-1	14	TRBJ1-4	TGTGCCAGCAAAGGCCGACAGTTCTACGAAAAACTGTTTTTT	CASKGRQFYEKLFF
many	NA	TRBV6-5	15	TRBJ2-5	TGTGCCAGCAGTTACTCGGGGGGAATTCAAGAGACCCAGTACTTC	CASSYSGGIQETQYF
many	NA	TRBV18	13	TRBJ2-3	TGTGCCAGCTCACCCGTAGCGGCGGATACGCAGTATTTT	CASSPVAADTQYF
NA	NA	TRBV6-1	12	TRBJ2-7	TGTGCCAGCAGTGAAGCGGGGAACGAGCAGTACTTC	CASSEAGNEQYF
many	TRBD2	TRBV6-2/TRBV6-3	14	TRBJ2-1	TGTGCAGTATCGGAGAGCGGGAGATACAATGAGCAGTTCTTC	CAVSESGRYNEQFF
many	NA	TRBV9	11	TRBJ2-3	TGTGCCAGCAGCGTAGCAGATACGCAGTATTTT	CASSVADTQYF
few	TRBD2	TRBV15	15	TRBJ2-3	TGTGCCACCTTCCTAGCGGGAGACGGGTCAGATACGCAGTATTTT	CATFLAGDGSDTQYF
many	TRBD1	TRBV12-3/TRBV12-4	16	TRBJ1-4	TGTGCCAGCATCTTACATCCGACAGGGGGAAGTGAAAAACTGTTTTTT	CASILHPTGGSEKLFF
few	NA	TRBV6-1	15	TRBJ2-2	TGTGCCGGCCGGCGGGGCAGCTCGGGAAGCGGGGAGCTGTTTTTT	CAGRRGSSGSGELFF
few	TRBD2	TRBV3-1	20	TRBJ2-5	TGTGCCAGCAGCCAAATGGTCCAAGAGCGGGAGGTTCCTGCAGGCAAGACCCAGTACTTC	CASSQMVQEREVPAGKTQYF
many	NA	TRBV29-1	13	TRBJ2-7	TGCAGCGTTGCCCTGGACAGCTCCTACGAGCAGTACTTC	CSVALDSSYEQYF
many	NA	TRBV11-2	16	TRBJ2-7	TGTGCCAGCAGCTTAGTCCGGGACAAGGGTTCTTACGAGCAGTACTTC	CASSLVRDKGSYEQYF
many	TRBD2	TRBV20-1	12	TRBJ2-1	TGCAGTGTTAGGACTAGCGGGGCCGAGCAGTTCTTC	CSVRTSGAEQFF